The 30 T cell receptor beta chains in this list originate from one sample, sequenced in a study of T-cell reconstitution after alpha-beta-depleted transplantation in children. Unique molecular identifiers were used in preparing the TCRbeta library. TCRdb itself ran the PCR reads through MiXCR, one entry per CDR3 protein. The sample yields some 200,000 distinct CDR3 sequences, 8.4% seen once. Sequences were derived from PBMCs, mostly from graft donor cells, sampled 360 days after TCRalphabeta/CD19-depleted stem cell transplant. The receptors were sampled from a male patient between 2 and 15 years old who had a stem cell transplant for acute myeloid leukemia, so the T cells may come from the graft donor.

This clonotype was counted many times. The chain couples TRBV4-3 to TRBJ2-7; 9 nucleotides line up with TRBD2. Germline CDR1 LGHNA, CDR2 YSLEER. The V and J ends lost 2 bases and 2 bases, in that order; junction bases with no gene match: 4. This CDR3 has 15 amino acids. DNA of the CDR3: TGCGCCAGCAGCCAATTTAGCGGGGGCACCTACGAGCAGTACTTC. Amino acids: CASSQFSGGTYEQYF.

This clonotype was counted at least ten times. V gene TRBV20-1 combines with J gene TRBJ2-5; D not certain. V lost 3 bases to trimming and J lost 5 bases, with 16 bases between them. The length of the CDR3 is 14 residues. CDR1 and CDR2 (germline): DFQATT, SNEGSKA (reference sequence). The CDR3 coding sequence is TGCAGTGCTAGCACCTTAGGATTCCGGGAGACCCAGTACTTC. Its protein product is CSASTLGFRETQYF.

This clonotype was observed a handful of times. V and J are TRBV12-3 or TRBV12-4 and TRBJ2-1; no definite D call. Deletions cut 6 bases from V and 6 bases from J, with 9 bases between. CDR3 size: 12 residues. The CDR3 region has the DNA TGTGCCAGCAGCTTCTTGCGCAATGAGCAGTTCTTC. It codes for CASSFLRNEQFF.

This clonotype was detected only a few times. The rearrangement uses TRBV19 and TRBJ2-1, with 12 nucleotides matching TRBD2. The trim removed 4 bases at V and 10 bases at J, leaving 8 bases unmatched. Germline assignment: CDR1 LNHDA and CDR2 SQIVND (reference sequence). CDR3 length: 15 residues. The CDR3 protein is CASSNLAGGPKEQFF. The CDR3 nucleotides are TGTGCCAGTAGTAATCTAGCGGGGGGGCCCAAGGAGCAGTTCTTC. The complete variable domain, with remaining parts taken from reference TRBV19 and TRBJ2-1, reads DGGITQSPKYLFRKEGQNVTLSCEQNLNHDAMYWYRQDPGQGLRLIYYSQIVNDFQKGDIAEGYSVSREKKESFPLTVTSAQKNPTAFYLCASSNLAGGPKEQFFGPGTRLTVL.

The V and J genes are TRBV5-1 and TRBJ2-1; TRBD2 matches 10 bases. The J segment lost 2 bases and the V segment lost 3 bases, leaving 2 bases of the junction unmatched. The V gene's germline CDR1 is SGHRS and CDR2 YFSETQ. The CDR3 is made up of 15 amino acids. For the CDR3, the DNA is TGCGCCAGCAGCTGGACTAGCGGAACCTACAATGAGCAGTTCTTC. Its protein is CASSWTSGTYNEQFF.

This clonotype was observed a handful of times. The chain is built from TRBV5-1 and TRBJ2-1, with 7 bases matching TRBD2. The CDR3 runs 16 residues. Trimming removed 6 bases from V and 4 bases from J; junction bases left unmatched: 13. Germline V gene lookup returns CDR1 SGHRS and CDR2 YFSETQ. In DNA, the CDR3 is TGCGCCAGCACCGCCCTCGCCGGGGGGACGTACAATGAGCAGTTCTTC. Translated: CASTALAGGTYNEQFF.

This clonotype was observed a handful of times. The gene calls are TRBV7-2 and TRBJ2-7; 11 nucleotides align to TRBD2. The CDR3 extends over 14 amino acids. The J segment lost 6 bases and the V segment lost 5 bases, leaving 6 bases of the junction unmatched. In germline, CDR1 is SGHTA, CDR2 FQGNSA. This CDR3 is CASSRLGLAGEQYF. DNA of the CDR3: TGTGCCAGCAGCCGATTAGGACTAGCGGGCGAGCAGTACTTC.

The rearrangement joins TRBV29-1 to TRBJ2-5, with 7 nucleotides matching TRBD2. The CDR3 is 13 amino acids. Germline V gene data show CDR1 as SQVTM and CDR2 as ANQGSEA. V gave up 5 bases and J gave up 5 bases; unmatched junction bases: 8. In DNA form, the CDR3 reads TGCAGCGTTCGACTAGCAGGAAGGGAGACCCAGTACTTC. Protein product: CSVRLAGRETQYF.

Ten or more counts support this clonotype. The chain has TRBV15 and TRBJ2-2; D ambiguous. Germline CDR1 reads LNHNV; CDR2 reads YYDKDF (reference sequence). CDR3 length: 13 amino acids. The V and J ends lost 4 bases and 6 bases respectively, with 9 bases between them. As DNA, the CDR3 is TGTGCCACCAGCATTGGCGGTCCCGGGGAGCTGTTTTTT. Translating gives CATSIGGPGELFF.

The V gene is TRBV27, the J gene TRBJ1-2; TRBD1 aligns across 8 bases. The germline gives CDR1 MNHEY, CDR2 SMNVEV (reference sequence). V was clipped by 5 bases and J by 7 bases; unmatched bases: 12. This CDR3 region has 15 residues. The CDR3 DNA sequence: TGTGCCAGCAGTCCGTCCCAGGGGGCGGGCGCTGGCTACACCTTC. Residues: CASSPSQGAGAGYTF.

This clonotype was detected a few times. J is TRBJ2-2 and V is TRBV5-6; TRBD1 aligns across 10 bases. Germline values: CDR1 SGHDT, CDR2 YYEEEE. This CDR3 comprises 15 residues. With V trimmed by 0 bases and J by 7 bases, 3 bases remained unmatched. For the CDR3, the DNA is TGTGCCAGCAGCTTGGGACAGGGGGCAATCGGGGAGCTGTTTTTT. This codes for CASSLGQGAIGELFF.

The rearrangement uses TRBV4-1 and TRBJ2-5; D gene unclear. This CDR3 has 14 residues. Germline V gene lookup returns CDR1 MGHRA and CDR2 YSYEKL. V lost 1 base and J lost 0, with 6 bases in between. For the CDR3, the DNA is TGCGCCAGCAGCCAAGTAGACAACCAAGAGACCCAGTACTTC. Encoded protein: CASSQVDNQETQYF.

V usage is TRBV3-1 and J usage is TRBJ2-5, with 7 bases lining up with TRBD2. The V gene end was trimmed by 4 bases and the J gene end by 0 bases; junction bases not matched to a gene: 8. Germline assignment: CDR1 LGHDT and CDR2 YNNKEL (reference sequence). There are 16 residues in the CDR3. The CDR3 DNA follows: TGTGCCAGCAGCCCCAGGGAGGGTTTACACCAAGAGACCCAGTACTTC. Translation: CASSPREGLHQETQYF.

This clonotype was detected many times. The chain recombines TRBV9 with TRBJ2-5; 11 nucleotides agree with TRBD2. The ends lost 0 bases at V and 4 bases at J; junction bases unmatched: 8. The CDR3 is 17 residues long. The germline gives CDR1 SGDLS, CDR2 YYNGEE. CDR3 sequence (DNA): TGTGCCAGCAGCGTAGAGGGACTAGCGGAGAACCTAGAGACCCAGTACTTC. The encoded protein is CASSVEGLAENLETQYF. Full variable domain (rest looked up from reference TRBV9 and TRBJ2-5): DSGVTQTPKHLITATGQRVTLRCSPRSGDLSVYWYQQSLDQGLQFLIQYYNGEERAKGNILERFSAQQFPDLHSELNLSSLELGDSALYFCASSVEGLAENLETQYFGPGTRLLVL.

In this sample, this clonotype turned up a few times. The V and J genes are TRBV20-1 and TRBJ2-3, with D tentatively TRBD2 (6 bases). Germline-derived CDR1 and CDR2 are DFQATT and SNEGSKA (reference sequence). The CDR3 contains 15 residues. V gave up 3 bases and J gave up 5 bases, with 18 bases separating them. CDR3 nucleotides: TGCAGTGCTAGGGTTAGCGGAATCTCTGAAGATACGCAGTATTTT. Translated, it gives CSARVSGISEDTQYF.

This clonotype was seen more than once but under ten times. The chain recombines TRBV12-3 or TRBV12-4 with TRBJ1-5; D is unresolved. The CDR3 loop spans 12 amino acids. Trimming took off 8 bases at V and 0 bases at J, with 5 bases between the two ends. CDR3 loop: CASGSSNQPQHF. As DNA, the CDR3 is TGTGCCAGCGGCAGTAGCAATCAGCCCCAGCATTTT.

This clonotype was counted many times. V and J are TRBV5-5 and TRBJ2-7; no clear D gene. The CDR3 is 14 residues long. Trimming took off 0 bases at V and 4 bases at J, with 11 bases between the two ends. The germline V gene has CDR1 SGHKS and CDR2 YYEKEE (reference sequence). The CDR3 sequence is CASSLAGVGYEQYF. The CDR3 DNA reads as TGTGCCAGCAGCTTGGCTGGGGTTGGGTACGAGCAGTACTTC.

This clonotype was seen a handful of times. This sequence joins TRBV20-1 and TRBJ2-1; no clear D. CDR1 DFQATT and CDR2 SNEGSKA come from the germline V gene (reference sequence). V lost 6 bases to trimming and J lost 9 bases, with 21 bases between them. The CDR3 runs to 14 residues. As DNA, the CDR3 is TGCAGTGCCACGGTCCCTGGACGCGCGGCTGAGCAGTTCTTC. Encoded protein: CSATVPGRAAEQFF.

This clonotype was observed a handful of times. The V gene is TRBV12-3 or TRBV12-4, the J gene TRBJ2-7; tentative D call: TRBD1 (6 bases). This CDR3 has 16 amino acids. Between the trimmed V and J ends, which lost 0 bases and 6 bases, there was a span of 18 bases. CDR3 bases: TGTGCCAGCAGTTTAGCGGCTAGTGCAGGGGCCGGCGAGCAGTACTTC. Its translation is CASSLAASAGAGEQYF.

Only a few counts were recorded for this clonotype. This rearrangement joins TRBV4-1 to TRBJ2-7; 8 bases fit TRBD2. The trim removed 2 bases at V and 3 bases at J, leaving 12 bases unmatched. Germline CDR1 is MGHRA and CDR2 is YSYEKL. CDR3 length: 17 residues. CDR3 DNA: TGCGCCAGCAGCCAAAGGACTAGCCTCCGAGCGGGCTACGAGCAGTACTTC. It yields the protein CASSQRTSLRAGYEQYF.

This clonotype was counted at least ten times. The V and J genes are TRBV7-9 and TRBJ2-7, with D perhaps TRBD1 (5 bases). Germline V gene sequence: CDR1 SEHNR, CDR2 FQNEAQ (reference sequence). The CDR3 loop spans 13 amino acids. V shed 2 bases and J shed 7 bases, with 12 bases lying between them. The CDR3 loop reads CASSLRQSFEQYF. Here the CDR3 DNA reads TGTGCCAGCAGCTTACGACAGAGTTTTGAGCAGTACTTC.

In this sample, this clonotype is medium-sized. The chain carries TRBV7-9 and TRBJ2-1; tentatively, D is TRBD1 or TRBD2 (5 bases each). The CDR3 sequence is 12 residues long. Trimming left V 1 base short and J 8 bases short, with 6 bases between. Germline CDR1 reads SEHNR; CDR2 reads FQNEAQ (reference sequence). The CDR3 DNA reads as TGTGCCAGCAGCTTAGGGGGGTATGAGCAGTTCTTC. Amino acid sequence: CASSLGGYEQFF.

The chain carries TRBV12-3 or TRBV12-4 and TRBJ2-7; D is perhaps TRBD2 (6 bases). V was shortened by 7 bases and J by 2 bases, with 18 bases between the two germline ends. This CDR3 is 15 amino acids long. The CDR3 protein is CASTGGDGAPYEQYF. CDR3 bases: TGTGCCAGCACTGGAGGGGACGGAGCGCCCTACGAGCAGTACTTC.

This clonotype showed up many times. This rearrangement joins TRBV20-1 to TRBJ2-1; 8 bases map to TRBD2. The CDR3 spans 16 residues. The J segment lost 4 bases and the V segment lost 3 bases, leaving 11 bases of the junction unmatched. Germline V CDR1 and CDR2: DFQATT, SNEGSKA (reference sequence). CDR3 sequence: CSASSLSASGYNEQFF. DNA for the CDR3: TGCAGTGCTAGCAGTTTATCGGCTAGCGGGTACAATGAGCAGTTCTTC.

This clonotype was seen repeatedly, ten times or more. This sequence joins TRBV5-1 and TRBJ1-6; D is ambiguous. CDR1 is SGHRS and CDR2 is YFSETQ in the germline V gene. Trimming pared 0 bases from V and 7 bases from J, leaving 8 bases between. This CDR3 is built from 14 residues. The CDR3 spells CASSLDRLNSPLHF. CDR3 sequence (DNA): TGCGCCAGCAGCTTGGACAGACTCAATTCACCCCTCCACTTT.

This chain uses TRBV9 with TRBJ1-2; D possibly corresponds to TRBD1 (5 bases). CDR1 is SGDLS, CDR2 YYNGEE, per germline. There are 15 residues in the CDR3. Trimming removed 0 bases at V and 4 bases at J, with 13 bases between. The CDR3 sequence: CASSVEGRAGYGYTF. The CDR3 coding sequence is TGTGCCAGCAGCGTAGAAGGCAGGGCGGGCTATGGCTACACCTTC.

Only one count was recorded for this clonotype. J is TRBJ1-1 and V is TRBV5-1; 10 bases match TRBD1. The V and J ends lost 3 bases and 10 bases, in that order; junction bases with no gene match: 24. CDR3 size: 19 residues. Germline CDR1 and CDR2: SGHRS and YFSETQ. CDR3 region: CASSSPRKCRDRGQSRAFF. The CDR3 DNA sequence: TGCGCCAGCAGCTCTCCCAGAAAATGCCGGGACAGGGGTCAATCTAGAGCTTTCTTT.

This chain uses TRBV29-1 with TRBJ2-1; 7 nucleotides align to TRBD1. CDR1 is SQVTM, CDR2 ANQGSEA, per germline. J was trimmed by 15 bases and V by 4 bases; bases with no gene match: 9. The CDR3 loop spans 11 amino acids. CDR3 residues: CSVGSRQGRFF. The CDR3 DNA is TGCAGCGTTGGATCGAGACAGGGTCGGTTCTTC.

This clonotype came up a few times. This sequence joins TRBV11-2 and TRBJ1-2; TRBD1 agrees at 9 bases. The V and J ends lost 3 bases and 4 bases, in that order; junction bases with no gene match: 18. Germline CDR1 reads SGHAT; CDR2 reads FQNNGV. This CDR3 has 19 amino acids. DNA for the CDR3: TGTGCCAGCAGCTTCCTCCTCGGACAGGGGTTAGGAGTAAGCTATGGCTACACCTTC. It translates to CASSFLLGQGLGVSYGYTF.

This sequence joins TRBV10-3 and TRBJ2-1; D perhaps matches TRBD2 (5 bases). Germline V gene data show CDR1 as ENHRY and CDR2 as SYGVKD. CDR3 length: 16 residues. V lost 0 bases and J 0 bases, leaving 9 bases between the germline ends. The CDR3 is CAISESTGSSYNEQFF. The CDR3 DNA reads as TGTGCCATCAGTGAGTCGACGGGGTCCTCCTACAATGAGCAGTTCTTC.